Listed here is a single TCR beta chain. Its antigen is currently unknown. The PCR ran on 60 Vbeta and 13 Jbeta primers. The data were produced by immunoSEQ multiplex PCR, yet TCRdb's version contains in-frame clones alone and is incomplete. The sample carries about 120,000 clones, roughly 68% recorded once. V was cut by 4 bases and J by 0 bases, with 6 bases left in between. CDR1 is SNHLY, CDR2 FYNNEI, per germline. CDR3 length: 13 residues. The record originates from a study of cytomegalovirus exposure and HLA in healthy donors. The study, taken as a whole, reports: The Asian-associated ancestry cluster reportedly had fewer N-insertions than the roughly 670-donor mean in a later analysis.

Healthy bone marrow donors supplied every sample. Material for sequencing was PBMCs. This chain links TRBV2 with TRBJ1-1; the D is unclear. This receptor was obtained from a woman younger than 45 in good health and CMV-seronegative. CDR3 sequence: CASSVIVNTEAFF. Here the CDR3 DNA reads TGTGCCAGCAGTGTAATCGTGAACACTGAAGCTTTCTTT.